This TCR beta chain was recorded in a study of T cell repertoires in cytomegalovirus infection. About the research overall: Both a matching HLA type and CMV infection were indicated by public TCR beta signatures. Study-wide results and caveats: Dominating the ex vivo response were HLA-C-restricted CMV-specific TCR beta clonotypes. Frequencies of public TCR beta families were cumulated, and this identified carriers of CMV plus the relevant HLA.

TCRdb re-called the reads with MiXCR, one entry per CDR3 protein. Of approximately 500,000 distinct CDR3 sequences in the sample, 10% to 12% were seen once. This clonotype was seen a handful of times. The antigen is unknown. Germline V gives CDR1 SEHNR, CDR2 FQNEAQ (reference sequence). The length of the CDR3 is 14 residues. The trim removed 7 bases at V and 7 bases at J, leaving 7 bases unmatched. The receptor comes from a human donor in good health (CMV status not recorded). Some clones in this sample may be carry-over from other donors' samples. The sample comprised PBMCs. The genes are TRBV7-9 and TRBJ1-6; 7 bases line up with TRBD1. CDR3 sequence (DNA): TGTGCCAGCACCTCGGGACAGAAGAATTCACCCCTCCACTTT. Its translation is CASTSGQKNSPLHF.